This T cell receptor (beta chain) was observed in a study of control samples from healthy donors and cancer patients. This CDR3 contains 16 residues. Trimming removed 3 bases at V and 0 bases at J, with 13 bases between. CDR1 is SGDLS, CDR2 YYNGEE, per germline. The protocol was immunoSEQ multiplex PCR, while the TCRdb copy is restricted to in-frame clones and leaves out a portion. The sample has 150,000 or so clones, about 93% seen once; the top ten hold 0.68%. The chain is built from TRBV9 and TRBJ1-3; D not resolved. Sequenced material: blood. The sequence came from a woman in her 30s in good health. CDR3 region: CASSAQRPSSGNTIYF. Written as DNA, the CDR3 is TGTGCCAGCAGCGCACAAAGACCCAGCTCTGGAAACACCATATATTTT.